Shown below are 28 T cell receptor beta chains from a single sample sequenced in a study of T cells in Graves' hyperthyroidism and ophthalmopathy. Amplification targeted TCR beta CDR3 regions from RNA transcripts. TCR CDR3 underwent first-round RT-PCR with the HTBI primer set. MiXCR was run by TCRdb on the multiplex PCR reads, yielding one entry per CDR3 protein. The sample lists under 350,000 distinct CDR3 sequences, about 18% occurring once. Sequencing was done on a sample of blood. The source is a woman aged 60-75 years with Graves' ophthalmopathy.

This clonotype was seen repeatedly, ten times or more. This chain connects TRBV4-3 to TRBJ2-3; D is perhaps TRBD1 (6 bases). The CDR3 is 17 residues long. V was cut by 0 bases and J by 0 bases, with 13 bases left in between. CDR1 is LGHNA and CDR2 is YSLEER in the germline V gene. This CDR3 reads CASSQEGTYFSTDTQYF. CDR3 sequence (DNA): TGCGCCAGCAGCCAAGAAGGGACATATTTTAGCACAGATACGCAGTATTTT.

This rearrangement joins TRBV7-9 to TRBJ2-7, with TRBD2 as a possible D gene (5 bases). Germline V gene sequence: CDR1 SEHNR, CDR2 FQNEAQ (reference sequence). The ends were cut back, 3 bases at V and 5 bases at J, with 14 bases in the middle. The CDR3 loop spans 14 amino acids. The CDR3 DNA reads as TGTGCCAGCAGCTTCTACGGGAACGGGAACGAGCAGTACTTC. Its protein is CASSFYGNGNEQYF.

The chain recombines TRBV6-1 with TRBJ2-2; D uncertain. The CDR3 has 14 amino acids. Looked up from germline, CDR1 is MNHNS and CDR2 is SASEGT. Trimming shortened V by 6 bases and J by 4 bases, and 12 bases separated the two germline ends. In DNA form, the CDR3 reads TGTGCCAGCAGAGGATGGCAGACCACCGGGGAGCTGTTTTTT. Translation gives CASRGWQTTGELFF.

The V call is TRBV25-1, the J call TRBJ1-6; 7 bases fit TRBD1. This CDR3 spans 13 amino acids. Trimming took 3 bases from V and 14 from J; bases not matched to a gene: 7. Germline V lookup: CDR1 MGHDK, CDR2 SYGVNS. CDR3 bases: TGTGCCAGCAGTGACCGGGACAGTGGGGCCCTCCACTTT. Protein sequence: CASSDRDSGALHF.

This clonotype was picked up one time. This sequence joins TRBV19 and TRBJ2-1; 9 bases map to TRBD2. Germline lookup yields CDR1 LNHDA and CDR2 SQIVND (reference sequence). The CDR3 runs to 15 residues. J was trimmed by 0 bases and V by 4 bases; bases with no gene match: 1. CDR3 sequence: CASSRLAVSYNEQFF. The CDR3 nucleotides are TGTGCCAGTAGTAGACTAGCGGTCTCCTACAATGAGCAGTTCTTC.

The chain uses TRBV12-3 or TRBV12-4 and TRBJ2-7; no clear D. This CDR3 is 13 amino acids long. V was clipped by 0 bases and J by 12 bases, with 15 bases between them. CDR3 amino acids: CASSLAGGGKPYF. CDR3 coding DNA: TGTGCCAGCAGTTTAGCGGGTGGCGGAAAGCCGTACTTC.

This clonotype was seen a few times. The chain recombines TRBV5-1 with TRBJ1-5; 9 nucleotides line up with TRBD1. Trimming cost V 1 base and J 5 bases; bases outside gene matches: 4. The CDR3 has 15 residues. Germline V gene sequence: CDR1 SGHRS, CDR2 YFSETQ. CDR3 region: CASSLTGGRDQPQHF. In DNA, the CDR3 is TGCGCCAGCAGCTTGACAGGGGGCAGGGATCAGCCCCAGCATTTT.

This clonotype was detected many times. V and J are TRBV20-1 and TRBJ2-7, with D unclear. The CDR3 is 12 residues long. The V end lost 3 bases, the J end lost 0 bases, and 6 bases lay between the germline ends. Per the germline V gene, CDR1 is DFQATT and CDR2 is SNEGSKA (reference sequence). CDR3 loop: CSASRLSYEQYF. The CDR3 bases are TGCAGTGCTAGTAGGCTCTCCTACGAGCAGTACTTC.

The sample holds a few counts of this clonotype. The V gene is TRBV20-1, the J gene TRBJ2-7; 12 nucleotides line up with TRBD2. The trim removed 4 bases at V and 0 bases at J, leaving 4 bases unmatched. CDR1 and CDR2 (germline): DFQATT, SNEGSKA (reference sequence). This CDR3 is 15 amino acids long. The CDR3 is CSATLAGGPSYEQYF. DNA of the CDR3: TGCAGTGCTACCCTAGCGGGGGGGCCCTCCTACGAGCAGTACTTC.

This clonotype was detected ten times or more. The chain recombines TRBV4-1 with TRBJ2-7; the D gene is possibly TRBD1 (6 bases). V lost 2 bases, J lost 2 bases, and 7 bases lay in between. CDR1 and CDR2 from the germline V gene are MGHRA and YSYEKL. This CDR3 is 13 amino acids long. CDR3 sequence: CASSQHRAYEQYF. The CDR3 DNA follows: TGCGCCAGCAGCCAACACAGGGCCTACGAGCAGTACTTC.

The chain recombines TRBV28 with TRBJ2-1, with D uncertain. The V gene lost 5 bases and the J gene lost 3 bases, with 20 bases spanning the gap. The CDR3 length is 17 residues. Germline values: CDR1 MDHEN, CDR2 SYDVKM. For the CDR3, the DNA is TGTGCCAGCAGTCCCTCCCCTCTCGTAATGGACTACAATGAGCAGTTCTTC. Translating it yields CASSPSPLVMDYNEQFF.

This clonotype was observed many times. The gene calls are TRBV11-1 and TRBJ1-2; D unresolved. The V gene's germline CDR1 is SGHAT and CDR2 FQDESV (reference sequence). CDR3 size: 13 residues. Trimming removed 5 bases from V and 8 bases from J, with 15 bases in between. The CDR3 bases are TGTGCCAGCAGCCCTATGGTGGGGATCGGCTACACCTTC. Translation: CASSPMVGIGYTF.

At least ten counts were recorded for this clonotype. V usage is TRBV28 and J usage is TRBJ2-1; TRBD2 might be the D (6 bases). The CDR3 totals 17 residues. The ends were cut back, 1 base at V and 6 bases at J, with 19 bases in the middle. Germline loops: CDR1 MDHEN, CDR2 SYDVKM. The CDR3 region is CASSLFGRDRGGNEQFF. DNA for the CDR3: TGTGCCAGCAGTTTATTTGGTAGGGACCGGGGAGGCAATGAGCAGTTCTTC. The whole variable domain, filled in from reference TRBV28 and TRBJ2-1, reads DVKVTQSSRYLVKRTGEKVFLECVQDMDHENMFWYRQDPGLGLRLIYFSYDVKMKEKGDIPEGYSVSREKKERFSLILESASTNQTSMYLCASSLFGRDRGGNEQFFGPGTRLTVL.

In its sample, this clonotype was seen many times. J is TRBJ2-5 and V is TRBV7-2; TRBD2 matches at 7 bases. Germline values: CDR1 SGHTA, CDR2 FQGNSA. The CDR3 has 15 amino acids. After removal of 5 bases from V and 5 bases from J, the junction contained 11 bases not matched to a gene. CDR3 DNA: TGTGCCAGCAGCCGGAAAGCTAGCGGAGAGGAGACCCAGTACTTC. It codes for CASSRKASGEETQYF.

This chain connects TRBV20-1 to TRBJ2-7, with 11 positions matching TRBD2. In germline, CDR1 is DFQATT, CDR2 SNEGSKA (reference sequence). V lost 1 base to trimming and J lost 2 bases; unmatched junction nucleotides: 7. CDR3 length: 16 residues. DNA of the CDR3: TGCAGTGCTAGAGTGTCTAGCGGGAGGTTTACCTACGAGCAGTACTTC. Encoded protein: CSARVSSGRFTYEQYF.

This chain connects TRBV12-5 to TRBJ1-5; 7 nucleotides agree with TRBD1. Per the germline V gene, CDR1 is LGHNT and CDR2 is FRNRAP. Losses at the gene ends were 4 bases for V and 0 bases for J; bases not matched to a gene: 9. The CDR3 runs to 17 residues. The CDR3 loop is CASGWAPGQYSNQPQHF. The CDR3 DNA reads as TGTGCTAGTGGTTGGGCTCCGGGACAGTATAGCAATCAGCCCCAGCATTTT. Filled out from reference TRBV12-5 and TRBJ1-5, the complete variable domain reads DARVTQTPRHKVTEMGQEVTMRCQPILGHNTVFWYRQTMMQGLELLAYFRNRAPLDDSGMPKDRFSAEMPDATLATLKIQPSEPRDSAVYFCASGWAPGQYSNQPQHFGDGTRLSIL.

This clonotype came up a few times. The V and J genes are TRBV20-1 and TRBJ2-7; D may be TRBD1 (6 bases). Looked up from germline, CDR1 is DFQATT and CDR2 is SNEGSKA (reference sequence). This CDR3 is built from 14 residues. Trimming removed 4 bases from V and 0 bases from J, with 13 bases in between. In DNA, the CDR3 is TGCAGTGCTAAATATCAGGGGTTCTCCTACGAGCAGTACTTC. It is translated as CSAKYQGFSYEQYF.

There are many counts of this clonotype. V gene TRBV4-2 combines with J gene TRBJ1-1; 10 bases match TRBD1. This CDR3 has 14 residues. Germline CDR1 reads LGHNA; CDR2 reads YNFKEQ. V trimming: 4 bases; J trimming: 7 bases; junction bases outside the gene matches: 6. In nucleotides, the CDR3 is TGTGCCAGCAGCCGGGGACAGGGGAGCGGTGAAGCTTTCTTT. Amino acids: CASSRGQGSGEAFF.

In the case of this clonotype: This may arise from a read error, as a much more abundant clone is one base away. This sequence joins TRBV28 and TRBJ2-2; TRBD2 is a possible D gene (6 bases). The CDR3 extends over 15 amino acids. The germline CDR1 and CDR2 sequences are MDHEN and SYDVKM. DNA of the CDR3: TGTGCCAGCAGTTTCAGAGGAGGGATGAACGGGGAGCTGTCTTTT. Amino acid sequence: CASSFRGGMNGELSF.

The rearrangement joins TRBV20-1 to TRBJ2-3, with D unclear. From germline, CDR1 is DFQATT and CDR2 SNEGSKA (reference sequence). The CDR3 has 16 amino acids. V was clipped by 2 bases and J by 4 bases, with 19 bases between them. The CDR3 here is CSARSLTPAGADTQYF. The CDR3 DNA is TGCAGTGCTAGAAGCCTGACTCCCGCCGGTGCAGATACGCAGTATTTT.

This clonotype was found many times. V usage is TRBV6-6 and J usage is TRBJ1-3, with D possibly being TRBD1 (5 bases). Trimming took off 0 bases at V and 1 base at J, with 10 bases between the two ends. CDR1 and CDR2 from the germline V gene are MNHNY and SVGAGI (reference sequence). The CDR3 length is 16 residues. CDR3 sequence reads: CASSYSGTGSGNTIYF. Written as DNA, the CDR3 is TGTGCCAGCAGTTACTCGGGGACGGGGTCTGGAAACACCATATATTTT.

In this sample, this clonotype turned up many times. The CDR3: CASTPANQNTEAFF. The CDR3 coding sequence is TGTGCCAGCACCCCCGCGAATCAGAACACTGAAGCTTTCTTT. The V gene is TRBV6-2 or TRBV6-3, the J gene TRBJ1-1; D gene uncertain. The CDR3 is 14 residues long. Trimming cost V 7 bases and J 1 base, with 13 bases left between them. Looked up from germline, CDR1 is MNHEY and CDR2 is SVGEGT.

The table lists this clonotype with a few counts. This chain links TRBV29-1 with TRBJ2-3; the match to TRBD1 covers 8 bases. The V gene's germline CDR1 is SQVTM and CDR2 ANQGSEA. The CDR3 has 12 amino acids. V dropped 3 bases and J dropped 10; count of bases not matched to a gene: 6. The CDR3 DNA sequence: TGCAGCGTTGACAGGGGGCGGGATGCGCAGTATTTT. This sequence encodes CSVDRGRDAQYF.

This clonotype was seen at least ten times. V usage is TRBV3-1 and J usage is TRBJ2-3, with 11 bases matching TRBD2. The CDR3 length is 17 residues. Trimming took 4 bases from V and 1 from J; bases not matched to a gene: 7. Germline CDR1 is LGHDT and CDR2 is YNNKEL (reference sequence). The CDR3: CASSPLTSGTGTDTQYF. CDR3 nucleotides: TGTGCCAGCAGCCCCCTGACTAGCGGGACCGGCACAGATACGCAGTATTTT.

This clonotype was seen ten or more times. This chain connects TRBV6-2 or TRBV6-3 to TRBJ2-7; 10 bases map to TRBD2. Per the germline V gene, CDR1 is MNHEY and CDR2 is SVGEGT. J was trimmed by 2 bases and V by 6 bases; bases with no gene match: 10. This CDR3 spans 16 amino acids. For the CDR3, the DNA is TGTGCCAGCAGCCCCCCCGGGAGCGGGAGGGCCTACGAGCAGTACTTC. This sequence encodes CASSPPGSGRAYEQYF.

V is TRBV10-3 and J is TRBJ1-1; D is perhaps TRBD1 (5 bases). The CDR3 is made up of 12 amino acids. The V end was cut by 8 bases, the J end by 4 bases, with 11 bases between. The germline V gene has CDR1 ENHRY and CDR2 SYGVKD. Here the CDR3 DNA reads TGTGCCATCTCACCCGGGGGCACTGAAGCTTTCTTT. Translated, it gives CAISPGGTEAFF.

This clonotype was detected only a few times. The chain employs TRBV5-1 and TRBJ1-4; weak D call: TRBD1 (5 bases). Germline-derived CDR1 and CDR2 are SGHRS and YFSETQ. The CDR3 has 15 amino acids. Trimming removed 0 bases at V and 8 bases at J, with 14 bases between. CDR3 protein: CASSLAGGGNEKLFF. The CDR3 DNA reads TGCGCCAGCAGCTTGGCCGGGGGAGGGAACGAAAAACTGTTTTTT.

The chain employs TRBV9 and TRBJ2-1, with 9 nucleotides matching TRBD2. The CDR3 totals 16 residues. V lost 0 bases to trimming and J lost 6 bases; unmatched junction nucleotides: 7. The germline V gene has CDR1 SGDLS and CDR2 YYNGEE. The DNA of the CDR3 is TGTGCCAGCAGCGTAGTAGCCAGCGGGAGGCTCAATGAGCAGTTCTTC. Translating gives CASSVVASGRLNEQFF.